Following are 27 T cell receptor beta chains from one sample sequenced in a study of blood T cell repertoires in COVID-19. Using immunoSEQ multiplex PCR, the repertoire was profiled, and TCRdb retains in-frame clones only, with some absent. Of 200,000 to 300,000 clones in the sample, around 86% were seen once. Sequences were obtained from peripheral blood. The source is a woman in her twenties or thirties who had recovered from COVID-19.

The chain employs TRBV13 and TRBJ2-6, with D possibly TRBD1 on 5 matching bases. V was clipped by 0 bases and J by 0 bases, with 9 bases between them. The CDR3 loop spans 17 amino acids. CDR1 is PRHDT and CDR2 is FYEKMQ in the germline V gene (reference sequence). The CDR3 sequence is CASSLGLDSSGANVLTF. The CDR3 DNA follows: TGTGCCAGCAGCTTAGGTTTAGACAGCTCTGGGGCCAACGTCCTGACTTTC.

To note about this clone: A read error may produce the germline difference seen at one junction end. Other nucleotide sequences in the sample specify the same CDR3. V gene TRBV19 combines with J gene TRBJ1-6; D not resolved. This CDR3 contains 15 residues. Germline V lookup: CDR1 LNHDA, CDR2 SQIVND (reference sequence). The CDR3 bases are TGTGCCAGTAGTACTTGGGCACAGTTTGATTCACCCCTCCATTTT. Its protein is CASSTWAQFDSPLHF.

The V gene is TRBV27, the J gene TRBJ2-5; 7 nucleotides line up with TRBD1. Germline CDR1 and CDR2: MNHEY and SMNVEV (reference sequence). V trimming: 7 bases; J trimming: 1 base; junction bases outside the gene matches: 3. The CDR3 is 13 residues long. The CDR3 reads CASKRDSQETQYF. CDR3 DNA: TGTGCCAGCAAACGGGACAGCCAAGAGACCCAGTACTTC.

This clone was seen only a few times. This sequence joins TRBV5-1 and TRBJ1-2, with TRBD1 matching 12 bases. V shed 5 bases, J shed 5 bases, and the junction held 16 bases outside the gene matches. Germline V gene lookup returns CDR1 SGHRS and CDR2 YFSETQ. CDR3 length equals 18 residues. This CDR3 is CASREPGQGANEPYGYTF. The CDR3 coding sequence is TGCGCCAGCAGGGAACCGGGACAGGGGGCAAACGAACCATATGGCTACACCTTC.

Here the CDR3 DNA reads TGTGCCTGGGAGGCAGGGGTGGACGAGCAGTTCTTC. Translation gives CAWEAGVDEQFF. The V call is TRBV30, the J call TRBJ2-1; a weak D match, TRBD1 (6 bases). The CDR3 extends over 12 amino acids. Germline CDR1 and CDR2: GTSNPN and SVGIG (reference sequence). V was trimmed by 5 bases and J by 10 bases, leaving 15 bases between them.

This clone was counted once. This chain links TRBV18 with TRBJ2-7, with 7 bases aligning to TRBD2. This CDR3 contains 12 residues. CDR1 is KGHSH and CDR2 is LQKENI in the germline V gene. J lost 4 bases, V lost 6 bases, and 3 bases had no gene match. CDR3 nucleotide sequence: TGTGCCAGCTCCCTACTAGCGTACGAGCAGTACTTC. This encodes CASSLLAYEQYF.

A word on this clone: Within the sample, other DNA sequences also encode this same CDR3. The V and J genes are TRBV7-2 and TRBJ2-7; unclear D gene. The germline gives CDR1 SGHTA, CDR2 FQGNSA. Trimming left V 5 bases short and J 4 bases short, with 6 bases between. The CDR3 consists of 11 residues. CDR3 in amino acids: CASSPGYEQYF. For the CDR3, the DNA is TGTGCCAGCAGCCCCGGGTACGAGCAGTACTTC.

V is TRBV7-3 and J is TRBJ1-1; possibly TRBD1 for D (5 bases). The CDR3 is 13 residues long. The V end lost 5 bases, the J end lost 1 base, and 8 bases lay between the germline ends. Germline V gene sequence: CDR1 SGHTA, CDR2 FQGTGA. The CDR3 nucleotides read TGTGCCAGCAGCCCAACAGGGAACACTGAAGCTTTCTTT. Its protein product is CASSPTGNTEAFF. The entire variable domain, with the rest obtained from reference TRBV7-3 and TRBJ1-1, is as follows: GAGVSQTPSNKVTEKGKYVELRCDPISGHTALYWYRQSLGQGPEFLIYFQGTGAADDSGLPNDRFFAVRPEGSVSTLKIQRTERGDSAVYLCASSPTGNTEAFFGQGTRLTVV.

This chain links TRBV27 with TRBJ1-3; D may be TRBD1 (5 bases). The CDR3 extends over 19 amino acids. Germline CDR1 is MNHEY and CDR2 is SMNVEV (reference sequence). The V end lost 5 bases, the J end lost 0 bases, and 23 bases lay between the germline ends. CDR3 DNA: TGTGCCAGCAGTCTAGAAATGGACCGACAAGGGGACTCTGGAAACACCATATATTTT. Translation gives CASSLEMDRQGDSGNTIYF.

This chain joins TRBV6-5 and TRBJ1-2, with D maybe TRBD1 (5 bases). V lost 6 bases and J lost 6, with 20 bases in between. This CDR3 comprises 15 residues. CDR1 and CDR2 from the germline V gene are MNHEY and SVGAGI. The CDR3: CASSRTQVGLHGYTF. In DNA, the CDR3 is TGTGCCAGCAGCCGGACACAAGTGGGGCTACATGGCTACACCTTC.

This clone was counted only a few times. The rearrangement uses TRBV5-1 and TRBJ1-1; tentative D call: TRBD1 (6 bases). The CDR3 has 15 residues. The ends were cut back, 0 bases at V and 6 bases at J, with 15 bases in the middle. Looked up from germline, CDR1 is SGHRS and CDR2 is YFSETQ. The CDR3 loop reads CASSLAVQGVSEAFF. The CDR3 DNA reads as TGCGCCAGCAGCTTGGCAGTACAGGGTGTTTCTGAAGCTTTCTTT. Supplemented by reference TRBV5-1 and TRBJ1-1, the full variable domain reads KAGVTQTPRYLIKTRGQQVTLSCSPISGHRSVSWYQQTPGQGLQFLFEYFSETQRNKGNFPGRFSGRQFSNSRSEMNVSTLELGDSALYLCASSLAVQGVSEAFFGQGTRLTVV.

The V gene is TRBV7-3, the J gene TRBJ2-7, with 9 bases aligning to TRBD1. Trimming took 3 bases from V and 4 from J; bases not matched to a gene: 7. The germline V gene has CDR1 SGHTA and CDR2 FQGTGA. The CDR3 has 15 residues. CDR3 protein: CASSLGQGTMYEQYF. CDR3 in DNA: TGTGCCAGCAGCTTGGGACAGGGCACGATGTACGAGCAGTACTTC.

This chain joins TRBV18 and TRBJ2-1; 9 positions match TRBD1. V lost 3 bases, J lost 6 bases, and 12 bases stayed unmatched. This CDR3 spans 17 amino acids. CDR1 is KGHSH and CDR2 is LQKENI in the germline V gene. In nucleotides, the CDR3 is TGTGCCAGCTCACCTACGGGCGGGACAGGGTTGGCCAATGAGCAGTTCTTC. It codes for CASSPTGGTGLANEQFF. The whole variable domain, remainder taken from reference TRBV18 and TRBJ2-1, is NAGVMQNPRHLVRRRGQEARLRCSPMKGHSHVYWYRQLPEEGLKFMVYLQKENIIDESGMPKERFSAEFPKEGPSILRIQQVVRGDSAAYFCASSPTGGTGLANEQFFGPGTRLTVL.

The rearrangement links TRBV5-1 to TRBJ2-1, with 8 bases aligning to TRBD2. The CDR3 contains 15 residues. In germline, CDR1 is SGHRS, CDR2 YFSETQ. The ends lost 1 base at V and 7 bases at J; junction bases unmatched: 7. CDR3 loop: CASSLSRGAENEQFF. The CDR3 coding sequence is TGCGCCAGCAGCTTGTCGCGGGGGGCGGAGAATGAGCAGTTCTTC.

For this clone: Other DNA sequences from this sample encode an identical CDR3 as well. CDR3 coding DNA: TGTGCCAGCAGCCCTCGGGGTCCAGATACGCAGTATTTT. Residues: CASSPRGPDTQYF. The rearrangement links TRBV7-9 to TRBJ2-3; D might be TRBD2 (5 bases). V lost 5 bases and J 4 bases, leaving 10 bases between the germline ends. The CDR3 has 13 amino acids. Germline V gene sequence: CDR1 SEHNR, CDR2 FQNEAQ (reference sequence).

This clone was detected once. The chain is built from TRBV15 and TRBJ1-1, with a weak D call TRBD1 (5 bases). V was shortened by 0 bases and J by 5 bases, with 16 bases between the two germline ends. There are 16 residues in the CDR3. The germline CDR1 and CDR2 sequences are LNHNV and YYDKDF (reference sequence). The CDR3 sequence is CATSRDRPQGRTEAFF. CDR3 sequence (DNA): TGTGCCACCAGCAGAGATCGGCCGCAGGGAAGGACTGAAGCTTTCTTT.

V gene TRBV27 combines with J gene TRBJ2-7; 10 bases are a match to TRBD2. Losses at the gene ends were 4 bases for V and 7 bases for J; bases not matched to a gene: 7. The CDR3 spans 14 residues. In germline, CDR1 is MNHEY, CDR2 SMNVEV (reference sequence). The CDR3 bases are TGTGCCAGCAGTTCCCTAGCGGGGGTAAAAGAGCAGTACTTC. This encodes CASSSLAGVKEQYF.

This clone has just one count. The chain recombines TRBV3-1 (or the pseudogene TRBV3-2) with TRBJ2-5; a possible D gene is TRBD2 (7 bases). Germline CDR1 is LGHDT and CDR2 is YNNKEL (reference sequence). CDR3 length: 15 amino acids. Deletions cut 2 bases from V and 4 bases from J, with 14 bases between. CDR3 protein: CASSQMGGPVETQYF. In nucleotides, the CDR3 is TGTGCCAGCAGCCAAATGGGGGGGCCGGTAGAGACCCAGTACTTC.

V gene TRBV27 combines with J gene TRBJ1-2; D perhaps matches TRBD1 (5 bases). Germline V CDR1 and CDR2: MNHEY, SMNVEV (reference sequence). The CDR3 is 11 residues long. The germline V and J ends were trimmed by 8 bases and 7 bases, with 11 bases remaining between them. The CDR3 sequence: CASGGYGGYTF. CDR3 nucleotides: TGTGCCAGCGGGGGGTACGGTGGCTACACCTTC.

There are a few counts of this clone. The chain employs TRBV5-4 and TRBJ2-5; possible D gene TRBD2, 7 bases. Germline CDR1 and CDR2: SGHNT and YYREEE (reference sequence). The CDR3 spans 15 residues. The V and J ends lost 4 bases and 4 bases respectively, with 17 bases between them. CDR3: CASSPGGSGAETQYF. In DNA form, the CDR3 reads TGTGCCAGCAGCCCGGGGGGCTCTGGCGCAGAGACCCAGTACTTC.

J is TRBJ2-3 and V is TRBV7-2; D remains unclear. CDR1 SGHTA and CDR2 FQGNSA come from the germline V gene. V was cut by 1 base and J by 3 bases, with 14 bases left in between. There are 16 residues in the CDR3. CDR3 residues: CASSLGAIVGTDTQYF. The CDR3 nucleotides are TGTGCCAGCAGCTTAGGGGCGATTGTGGGTACAGATACGCAGTATTTT.

The J gene is TRBJ2-2, the V gene TRBV5-1; TRBD2 matches 13 bases. The CDR3 runs 18 residues. Germline trimming cut 2 bases from V and 1 base from J; bases unmatched to any gene: 5. Germline assignment: CDR1 SGHRS and CDR2 YFSETQ. The CDR3 is CASSLRLAGGRNTGELFF. For the CDR3, the DNA is TGCGCCAGCAGCTTAAGACTAGCGGGGGGCCGGAACACCGGGGAGCTGTTTTTT. Complete variable domain (other parts from reference TRBV5-1 and TRBJ2-2): KAGVTQTPRYLIKTRGQQVTLSCSPISGHRSVSWYQQTPGQGLQFLFEYFSETQRNKGNFPGRFSGRQFSNSRSEMNVSTLELGDSALYLCASSLRLAGGRNTGELFFGEGSRLTVL.

This clone was seen once. The J gene is TRBJ1-5, the V gene TRBV4-1, with D uncertain. The CDR3 extends over 14 amino acids. Trimming stripped 2 bases from V and 8 bases from J, with 13 bases between. Germline V gene lookup returns CDR1 MGHRA and CDR2 YSYEKL. The CDR3 protein is CASSQLVGGKPQHF. Here the CDR3 DNA reads TGCGCCAGCAGCCAACTGGTCGGAGGTAAGCCCCAGCATTTT.

The rearrangement uses TRBV19 and TRBJ2-1; 9 bases match TRBD2. This CDR3 has 15 residues. Germline V gene sequence: CDR1 LNHDA, CDR2 SQIVND (reference sequence). Germline trimming cut 8 bases from V and 2 bases from J; bases unmatched to any gene: 7. CDR3 sequence (DNA): TGTGCCAGTCGTCTGGGCGGGGGGGCCTACAATGAGCAGTTCTTC. Translated, it gives CASRLGGGAYNEQFF.

This chain connects TRBV2 to TRBJ2-2, with 7 bases lining up with TRBD1. The germline gives CDR1 SNHLY, CDR2 FYNNEI. Trimming cost V 6 bases and J 4 bases; bases outside gene matches: 14. This CDR3 spans 17 amino acids. The CDR3 region has the DNA TGTGCCAGCAGACATGACCTGGGACAGCCAATCACCGGGGAGCTGTTTTTT. Protein: CASRHDLGQPITGELFF. Full variable domain (remainder filled in from reference TRBV2 and TRBJ2-2): EPEVTQTPSHQVTQMGQEVILRCVPISNHLYFYWYRQILGQKVEFLVSFYNNEISEKSEIFDDQFSVERPDGSNFTLKIRSTKLEDSAMYFCASRHDLGQPITGELFFGEGSRLTVL.

The chain couples TRBV5-1 to TRBJ2-3; D gene ambiguous. Germline lookup yields CDR1 SGHRS and CDR2 YFSETQ. This CDR3 is built from 14 residues. Trimming left V 5 bases short and J 1 base short, with 11 bases between. Written as DNA, the CDR3 is TGCGCCAGCAGTGAGCATCCCCGCACAGATACGCAGTATTTT. Translating gives CASSEHPRTDTQYF.

The chain recombines TRBV7-9 with TRBJ2-7, with 9 bases lining up with TRBD1. Germline-derived CDR1 and CDR2 are SEHNR and FQNEAQ (reference sequence). V trimming: 1 base; J trimming: 7 bases; junction bases outside the gene matches: 11. The CDR3 length is 16 residues. The chain's CDR3 is CASSLGGQGPLSEQYF. As DNA, the CDR3 is TGTGCCAGCAGCTTAGGGGGACAGGGTCCTTTGAGTGAGCAGTACTTC.